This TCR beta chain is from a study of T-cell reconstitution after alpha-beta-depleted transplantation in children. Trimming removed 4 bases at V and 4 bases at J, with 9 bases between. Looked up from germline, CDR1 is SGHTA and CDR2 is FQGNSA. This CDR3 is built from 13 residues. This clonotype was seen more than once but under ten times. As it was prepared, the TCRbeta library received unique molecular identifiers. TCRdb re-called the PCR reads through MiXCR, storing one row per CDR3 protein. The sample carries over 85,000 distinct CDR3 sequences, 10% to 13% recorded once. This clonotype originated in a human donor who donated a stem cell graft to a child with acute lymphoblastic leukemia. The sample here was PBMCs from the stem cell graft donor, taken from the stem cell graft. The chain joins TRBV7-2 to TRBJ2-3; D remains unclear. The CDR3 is CASSSRTSDTQYF. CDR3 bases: TGTGCCAGCAGCTCGAGAACGTCAGATACGCAGTATTTT.